Detailed here is one TCR beta chain. The antigen is undetermined. The PCR contained 60 Vbeta and 13 Jbeta primers. Authors' analysis steps: Counted up in a later analysis, unique TCR beta chains came to 65 million to 80 million, with around 9.9 million shared. The method was immunoSEQ multiplex PCR; TCRdb's version includes in-frame clones alone and lacks a portion of them. That table gives V, J and clone size, and the DNA gave D and trimming. Listed are some 120,000 clones; more than 3% falls within the top ten. The data are from a study of cytomegalovirus exposure and HLA in healthy donors. Study outcomes and limitations: A later analysis showed TCR association rates differing by HLA locus, peaking at DRB1 and lowest at HLA-C. Generally TCR sequences proved uncommon, though certain public TCRs appeared in numerous donors.

V dropped 4 bases and J dropped 4; count of bases not matched to a gene: 11. From germline, CDR1 is SGHNT and CDR2 YYREEE (reference sequence). There are 16 residues in the CDR3. The sequenced sample consisted of PBMCs. The sequence derives from a man aged 25 to 40 in good health and CMV-seronegative. The rearrangement uses TRBV5-4 and TRBJ2-1; 7 positions match TRBD1. CDR3 loop: CASSPSTGVAYNEQFF. In DNA, the CDR3 is TGTGCCAGCAGCCCGTCTACAGGGGTGGCGTACAATGAGCAGTTCTTC.